This T cell receptor (beta chain) was sequenced in a study of technical replicates of blood from a few donors. The V end lost 4 bases, the J end lost 5 bases, and 12 bases lay between the germline ends. The CDR3 spans 13 residues. The germline CDR1 and CDR2 sequences are LNHDA and SQIVND (reference sequence). Clones were read by immunoSEQ multiplex PCR, and TCRdb kept only the in-frame ones, dropping some. This sample has 65,000 to 95,000 clones, with 90% to 95% found just once. The sequence was collected from a human donor in good health. The chain has TRBV19 and TRBJ2-7; possibly TRBD2 for D (5 bases). What was sequenced was T cells isolated from PBMCs. CDR3 sequence reads: CASSNRGNNEQYF. CDR3 sequence (DNA): TGTGCCAGTAGTAATCGGGGTAATAACGAGCAGTACTTC.